These T cell receptor beta chains were read from a single sample in a study of graft-versus-host responses after intestinal transplantation. These TCRs' antigens remain unknown. The assay was immunoSEQ multiplex PCR, and TCRdb's table has in-frame clones only and misses some. The sample records nearly 95,000 clones, about 92% being singletons. This sample comprised unstimulated CD8+ T cells sorted from spleen or lymph node cells, obtained before intestinal transplant. These receptors came from a human donor who received an intestinal transplant. The CDR3 runs from the conserved cysteine through the conserved F or W. The D gene is left open where the match is weak. Some rows mark clone size as missing; the rest say once, few, many or name a class of expanded clone.

clone_size	v_call	j_call	d_call	cdr3_aa	cdr3_nt
-	TRBV5-5	TRBJ2-3	-	CASSFFAAVDTQYF	TGTGCCAGCAGCTTTTTTGCGGCTGTTGATACGCAGTATTTT
once	TRBV4-3	TRBJ1-2	-	CASSQDAESNYGYTF	TGCGCCAGCAGCCAAGATGCAGAATCTAACTATGGCTACACCTTC
-	TRBV28	TRBJ2-7	TRBD2	CASSFLGGGIYEQYF	TGTGCCAGCAGTTTTCTCGGGGGGGGGATCTACGAGCAGTACTTC
once	TRBV5-1	TRBJ2-3	TRBD2	CASSAGTSGGLDTQYF	TGCGCCAGCAGCGCTGGGACTAGCGGGGGGTTAGATACGCAGTATTTT
-	TRBV7-9	TRBJ2-1	TRBD1	CASRRTGRLGFNEQFF	TGTGCCAGCAGGAGGACAGGGAGACTGGGGTTCAATGAGCAGTTCTTC
-	TRBV27	TRBJ2-3	TRBD2	CASSLGLAGDTDTQYF	TGTGCCAGCAGTTTGGGACTAGCGGGGGACACAGATACGCAGTATTTT
-	TRBV18	TRBJ1-1	TRBD1	CASSAGTGGSNTEAFF	TGTGCCAGCTCAGCCGGGACAGGGGGATCGAACACTGAAGCTTTCTTT
-	TRBV13	TRBJ1-5	-	CASSPRGRDQPQHF	TGTGCCAGCAGCCCTAGAGGTCGGGATCAGCCCCAGCATTTT
-	TRBV4-3	TRBJ2-4	-	CASSPRLAKNIQYF	TGCGCCAGCAGCCCGCGGTTAGCCAAAAACATTCAGTACTTC
-	TRBV19	TRBJ2-3	-	CASSISSRGGTDTQYF	TGTGCCAGTAGTATAAGCTCTAGGGGCGGCACAGATACGCAGTATTTT
-	TRBV9	TRBJ2-2	TRBD2	CASTTGGTGELFF	TGTGCCAGCACTACGGGGGGCACCGGGGAGCTGTTTTTT
-	TRBV12-5	TRBJ2-7	TRBD1	CASGLATGTGGYEQYF	TGTGCTAGTGGTTTGGCCACCGGGACAGGGGGCTACGAGCAGTACTTC
-	TRBV29-1	TRBJ1-1	TRBD1	CSVESGTVNTEAFF	TGCAGCGTTGAGTCCGGGACAGTGAACACTGAAGCTTTCTTT
-	TRBV27	TRBJ1-2	-	CASSLSGGDGYTF	TGTGCCAGCAGTTTATCGGGGGGGGATGGCTACACCTTC
-	TRBV25-1	TRBJ1-1	TRBD1	CASSITGGGNTEAFF	TGTGCCAGCTCCATTACAGGGGGCGGGAACACTGAAGCTTTCTTT
once	TRBV4-1	TRBJ2-7	TRBD2	CASSHPMTSGGDEQYF	TGCGCCAGCAGCCACCCAATGACTAGCGGGGGGGACGAGCAGTACTTC
-	TRBV4-3	TRBJ1-4	TRBD1	CASSQGQGLVGEKLFF	TGCGCCAGCAGCCAAGGACAGGGCTTAGTAGGTGAAAAACTGTTTTTT
-	TRBV7-8	TRBJ1-1	-	CASSLGGIEAFF	TGTGCCAGCAGCTTAGGGGGCATTGAAGCTTTCTTT
-	TRBV21-1	TRBJ2-7	-	CASSHSWSPLYF	TGTGCCAGCAGCCACTCCTGGTCCCCATTATACTTC
-	TRBV7-6	TRBJ2-3	TRBD2	CASSLTSGGGSTDTQYF	TGTGCCAGCAGCTTAACGTCTGGCGGGGGGAGCACAGATACGCAGTATTTT
-	TRBV9	TRBJ1-2	TRBD1	CASSVEEIPGQGATSYGYTF	TGTGCCAGCAGCGTAGAGGAAATACCGGGACAGGGGGCCACTAGCTATGGCTACACCTTC
-	TRBV27	TRBJ2-3	-	CASSLPQSDTQYF	TGTGCCAGCAGTTTACCACAGTCAGATACGCAGTATTTT
-	TRBV6-5	TRBJ2-7	TRBD2	CASSQRSGAASEQYF	TGTGCCAGCAGTCAGCGCAGCGGGGCCGCCTCCGAGCAGTACTTC
-	TRBV19	TRBJ1-2	-	CASRTPGGYTF	TGTGCCAGTAGGACCCCGGGAGGCTACACCTTC
-	TRBV27	TRBJ2-1	-	CATKVVGNEQFF	TGTGCCACCAAGGTCGTCGGGAATGAGCAGTTCTTC
-	TRBV10-3	TRBJ2-7	-	CAISGQEDAYEQYF	TGTGCCATCAGTGGACAGGAGGACGCCTACGAGCAGTACTTC
-	TRBV25-1	TRBJ2-3	-	CASSELETIGDTQYF	TGTGCCAGCAGTGAATTGGAGACTATTGGAGATACGCAGTATTTT
-	TRBV6-6	TRBJ2-2	TRBD2	CASILTSGGAGELFF	TGTGCCAGCATTCTGACTAGCGGGGGCGCCGGGGAGCTGTTTTTT